Below, 21 T cell receptor beta chains from the same sample are listed, as sequenced in a study of cytomegalovirus exposure and HLA in healthy donors. Vbeta (60) and Jbeta (13) primers were used in the PCR. Some clones are missing from TCRdb's copy, which holds only in-frame ones; the method was immunoSEQ multiplex PCR. The sample has around 150,000 clones, about 64% seen once. The sequenced sample was PBMCs. The receptor source for this set is a man aged 60 to 69 in good health and CMV-seronegative.

This chain uses TRBV7-7 with TRBJ2-5; D may be TRBD2 (6 bases). Trimming took 5 bases from V and 5 from J, leaving 18 bases between them. Germline V gene data show CDR1 as SSHAT and CDR2 as FNYEAQ (reference sequence). The CDR3 is made up of 15 amino acids. The CDR3 nucleotides are TGTGCCAGCAGCGAAACGGGAGCCCTTATGGAGACCCAGTACTTC. It yields the protein CASSETGALMETQYF.

This CDR3 reads CASSVISGRNTGELFF. The CDR3 coding sequence is TGTGCCAGCAGCGTCATTAGCGGGAGGAACACCGGGGAGCTGTTTTTT. This chain uses TRBV9 with TRBJ2-2; TRBD2 aligns across 9 bases. The junction had 3 bases not matched to a gene; V was cut back by 2 bases and J by 1 base. There are 16 residues in the CDR3. Germline V CDR1 and CDR2: SGDLS, YYNGEE.

The gene calls are TRBV19 and TRBJ1-5; 9 bases match TRBD1. Germline trimming cut 2 bases from V and 0 bases from J; bases unmatched to any gene: 8. In germline, CDR1 is LNHDA, CDR2 SQIVND (reference sequence). The CDR3 totals 18 residues. CDR3 in amino acids: CASSISGQGWGSNQPQHF. CDR3 coding DNA: TGTGCCAGTAGTATATCTGGACAGGGGTGGGGTAGCAATCAGCCCCAGCATTTT.

The chain combines TRBV19 with TRBJ2-1; D ambiguous. CDR1 and CDR2 from the germline V gene are LNHDA and SQIVND (reference sequence). V gave up 4 bases and J gave up 6 bases, with 16 bases separating them. The CDR3 is 15 residues long. The CDR3 sequence is CASSTRGVSSNEQFF. The CDR3 coding sequence is TGTGCCAGTAGTACCAGAGGTGTGTCCAGCAATGAGCAGTTCTTC.

This chain uses TRBV27 with TRBJ2-1; 7 bases fit TRBD1. The CDR3 has 13 residues. The germline V gene encodes CDR1 MNHEY and CDR2 SMNVEV (reference sequence). V was pared by 4 bases and J by 6 bases, with 3 bases of the junction left unmatched. The CDR3 region is CASSSTGINEQFF. The CDR3 DNA follows: TGTGCCAGCAGTTCGACAGGGATCAATGAGCAGTTCTTC.

This clone was picked up one time. V usage is TRBV4-1 and J usage is TRBJ1-2; maybe TRBD1 (6 bases). The germline V gene has CDR1 MGHRA and CDR2 YSYEKL. The germline V and J ends were trimmed by 4 bases and 4 bases, with 22 bases remaining between them. CDR3 length equals 17 residues. Here the CDR3 reads CASSPTPDRQVSYGYTF. The CDR3 nucleotides read TGCGCCAGCAGCCCCACGCCGGACAGACAAGTGAGCTATGGCTACACCTTC.

The chain joins TRBV9 to TRBJ2-1; a weak D match, TRBD2 (5 bases). V was trimmed by 0 bases and J by 7 bases, leaving 14 bases between them. There are 15 residues in the CDR3. Germline assignment: CDR1 SGDLS and CDR2 YYNGEE. The CDR3 region is CASSVGGVGVNEQFF. The CDR3, as DNA: TGTGCCAGCAGCGTAGGGGGAGTGGGCGTGAATGAGCAGTTCTTC.

The chain carries TRBV25-1 and TRBJ2-1, with 10 bases lining up with TRBD2. Germline V gives CDR1 MGHDK, CDR2 SYGVNS. This CDR3 spans 15 amino acids. After removal of 0 bases from V and 7 bases from J, the junction contained 3 bases not matched to a gene. CDR3 nucleotides: TGTGCCAGCAGTGAATATGGGACTAGCGAAAATGAGCAGTTCTTC. Amino acids: CASSEYGTSENEQFF.

The J gene is TRBJ1-5, the V gene TRBV2, with a possible D match to TRBD1 (5 bases). Per germline, CDR1 SNHLY and CDR2 FYNNEI. This CDR3 is 13 amino acids long. V lost 8 bases and J lost 4, with 12 bases in between. The CDR3 nucleotides read TGTGCCAGCGGGAAGGGGTTGAATCAGCCCCAGCATTTT. Residues: CASGKGLNQPQHF.

The chain carries TRBV4-1 and TRBJ2-7; D is undetermined. Between the trimmed V and J ends, which lost 1 base and 0 bases, there was a span of 10 bases. Germline CDR1 is MGHRA and CDR2 is YSYEKL. This CDR3 spans 15 amino acids. The CDR3 coding sequence is TGCGCCAGCAGCCAAGGCCTGGAGAGCTCCTACGAGCAGTACTTC. Its translation is CASSQGLESSYEQYF.

The chain links TRBV28 to TRBJ2-5; 11 bases align to TRBD2. V lost 5 bases to trimming and J lost 3 bases; unmatched junction nucleotides: 17. The CDR3 spans 19 residues. Germline V gene lookup returns CDR1 MDHEN and CDR2 SYDVKM. The CDR3 sequence is CASSGLIAGGPRTKETQYF. Here the CDR3 DNA reads TGTGCCAGCAGTGGGCTTATAGCGGGAGGGCCGCGAACCAAAGAGACCCAGTACTTC.

This clone was counted once. This sequence joins TRBV18 and TRBJ1-2; D is uncertain. CDR1 is KGHSH and CDR2 is LQKENI in the germline V gene. Trimming shortened V by 2 bases and J by 3 bases, and 16 bases separated the two germline ends. The CDR3 length is 16 residues. CDR3 sequence (DNA): TGTGCCAGCTCACCAACGGCGGCGGTGCCCTACTATGGCTACACCTTC. The encoded protein is CASSPTAAVPYYGYTF.

The chain couples TRBV5-6 to TRBJ2-5; D may be TRBD1 (6 bases). Per the germline V gene, CDR1 is SGHDT and CDR2 is YYEEEE. The V end was cut by 3 bases, the J end by 4 bases, with 16 bases between. The length of the CDR3 is 15 residues. CDR3 amino acids: CASSWVVGGRETQYF. Here the CDR3 DNA reads TGTGCCAGCAGCTGGGTCGTTGGGGGCCGAGAGACCCAGTACTTC.

The chain couples TRBV15 to TRBJ2-7, with 13 bases matching TRBD2. The J segment lost 6 bases and the V segment lost 5 bases, leaving 10 bases of the junction unmatched. The CDR3 loop spans 16 amino acids. Germline V gene data show CDR1 as LNHNV and CDR2 as YYDKDF (reference sequence). The CDR3 DNA follows: TGTGCCACCAGCCCCAACTCCGGACTAGCGGGAGCCGAGCAGTACTTC. Translated: CATSPNSGLAGAEQYF.

V gene TRBV9 combines with J gene TRBJ1-1, with D maybe TRBD1 (5 bases). This CDR3 has 15 amino acids. V lost 2 bases and J lost 3, with 14 bases in between. From germline, CDR1 is SGDLS and CDR2 YYNGEE. The CDR3 spells CASSVDVGGDTEAFF. CDR3 nucleotides: TGTGCCAGCAGCGTGGATGTCGGGGGAGACACTGAAGCTTTCTTT.

This clone has just a few counts. This chain connects TRBV2 to TRBJ2-2; 7 positions agree with TRBD1. The germline V gene encodes CDR1 SNHLY and CDR2 FYNNEI. Trimming removed 6 bases from V and 1 base from J; junction bases left unmatched: 8. The CDR3 spans 16 residues. The CDR3 DNA reads as TGTGCCAGCAGGGTCTACAGGGGTCAGAACACCGGGGAGCTGTTTTTT. It yields the protein CASRVYRGQNTGELFF.

A single count supports this clone. This chain uses TRBV5-1 with TRBJ1-2; a possible D gene is TRBD1 (6 bases). Trimming removed 0 bases from V and 4 bases from J, with 10 bases in between. Germline-derived CDR1 and CDR2 are SGHRS and YFSETQ. The CDR3 spans 14 residues. The CDR3 nucleotides are TGCGCCAGCAGCTTGGAGGGGGGGACCTATGGCTACACCTTC. Translation: CASSLEGGTYGYTF. Using reference TRBV5-1 and TRBJ1-2 for the parts outside the CDR3, the full variable domain is KAGVTQTPRYLIKTRGQQVTLSCSPISGHRSVSWYQQTPGQGLQFLFEYFSETQRNKGNFPGRFSGRQFSNSRSEMNVSTLELGDSALYLCASSLEGGTYGYTFGSGTRLTVV.

V is TRBV28 and J is TRBJ2-1; no clear D gene. CDR1 MDHEN and CDR2 SYDVKM come from the germline V gene. Trimming cost V 5 bases and J 4 bases, with 15 bases left between them. CDR3 length: 15 amino acids. The CDR3 DNA sequence: TGTGCCAGCAGTACGCCCGCGGAGAAGTACAATGAGCAGTTCTTC. It yields the protein CASSTPAEKYNEQFF.

The chain links TRBV28 to TRBJ1-2; weak D call: TRBD1 (6 bases). Germline CDR1 MDHEN, CDR2 SYDVKM. The CDR3 runs 14 residues. Trimming cost V 6 bases and J 6 bases, with 17 bases left between them. The CDR3 DNA is TGTGCCAGCAGACGCGGAGGGAGGGACAATGGCTACACCTTC. The encoded protein is CASRRGGRDNGYTF.

V and J are TRBV5-1 and TRBJ2-7; 15 positions match TRBD2. Germline-derived CDR1 and CDR2 are SGHRS and YFSETQ. This CDR3 region has 15 residues. After removal of 0 bases from V and 6 bases from J, the junction contained 1 base not matched to a gene. CDR3 region: CASSLVGLAGGEQYF. CDR3 nucleotides: TGCGCCAGCAGCTTGGTGGGACTAGCGGGAGGCGAGCAGTACTTC.

This chain joins TRBV5-1 and TRBJ2-7; TRBD2 might be the D (6 bases). The CDR3 is 18 residues long. Germline V gives CDR1 SGHRS, CDR2 YFSETQ. Trimming left V 3 bases short and J 4 bases short, with 26 bases between. The chain's CDR3 is CASSYLKMGLIGGYEQYF. CDR3 bases: TGCGCCAGCAGCTACCTGAAGATGGGTCTGATTGGGGGGTACGAGCAGTACTTC.